This T cell receptor beta chain was observed in a study of regulatory T cells in long-lasting Graves disease. Study-level results: Persistent Graves' patients possessed reduced TCR diversity relative to recently diagnosed ones.

Building of the TCR beta libraries involved iRepertoire HTBI primers and Arm-PCR of CDR3 regions. In TCRdb, the multiplex PCR reads were re-called with MiXCR into one record per CDR3 protein. Of 500,000 to 800,000 distinct CDR3 sequences in the sample, approximately 31% were seen once. Documented time point: persistent/refractory GD, antithyroid drugs over 5 years with positive TRAb. From PBMCs, RNA was extracted and then used to make the TCR library. Comment on this clonotype: Its antigen is not known.

CDR1 and CDR2 (germline): LGHNA, YNFKEQ. V lost 2 bases, J lost 8 bases, and 8 bases stayed unmatched. The CDR3 is made up of 16 amino acids. The clonotype originates from a female donor with Graves disease. The chain employs TRBV4-2 and TRBJ2-4; TRBD2 agrees at 11 bases. The sample here was peripheral blood mononuclear cells (PBMCs), taken when the disease was refractory, from a patient treated with antithyroid drugs. CDR3 sequence: CASSQRLAGGADIQYF. CDR3 nucleotide sequence: TGTGCCAGCAGCCAACGCCTAGCGGGGGGCGCGGACATTCAGTACTTC.